Listed here are 24 T cell receptor beta chains from one sample, sequenced in a study of CD8+CD57+ T cells in acquired aplastic anemia. The template used for profiling TCR beta VDJ and CDR3 was genomic DNA. TCRdb re-called the reads through MiXCR, storing one row per CDR3 protein. The sample has 170,000 or so distinct CDR3 sequences; 48% are singletons. Patients selected for sequencing had displayed CD8+CD57+ cell expansion by flow cytometry. Specimen: sorted CD4+, CD8+, or CD8+CD57+ T cells (not recorded which) from PBMCs. Receptors were obtained from a human donor with aplastic anemia.

This clonotype was found many times. J is TRBJ1-4 and V is TRBV5-1; D ambiguous. This CDR3 has 15 residues. Germline values: CDR1 SGHRS, CDR2 YFSETQ. The V end was cut by 2 bases, the J end by 3 bases, with 11 bases between. DNA for the CDR3: TGCGCCAGCAGCTTTTTCGGGCAGTCTAATGAAAAACTGTTTTTT. Encoded protein: CASSFFGQSNEKLFF.

This clonotype occurred many times. This sequence joins TRBV29-1 and TRBJ2-5, with 9 bases lining up with TRBD2. Trimming cost V 4 bases and J 6 bases; bases outside gene matches: 6. The germline gives CDR1 SQVTM, CDR2 ANQGSEA. The CDR3 consists of 13 residues. The CDR3 DNA reads as TGCAGCGTTGGTTCCAGCGGGGGGAAGACCCAGTACTTC. Translating gives CSVGSSGGKTQYF. The full variable domain, rest sourced from reference TRBV29-1 and TRBJ2-5, is SAVISQKPSRDICQRGTSLTIQCQVDSQVTMMFWYRQQPGQSLTLIATANQGSEATYESGFVIDKFPISRPNLTFSTLTVSNMSPEDSSIYLCSVGSSGGKTQYFGPGTRLLVL.

Regarding this clonotype: A read error may explain this, as a much larger clone is one base away. This sequence joins TRBV13 and TRBJ1-6; no clear D. The CDR3 spans 13 residues. Germline assignment: CDR1 PRHDT and CDR2 FYEKMQ (reference sequence). Trimming stripped 8 bases from V and 9 bases from J, with 14 bases between. CDR3 region: CASQDGESSPLHF. The CDR3 bases are TGTGCCAGCCAAGACGGAGAAAGTTCACCCCTCCACTTT.

The CDR3 sequence: CASSQWDEQFF. The CDR3 DNA sequence: TGTGCCAGCAGCCAGTGGGATGAGCAGTTCTTC. The chain has TRBV7-9 and TRBJ2-1; no clear D gene. Germline V gene sequence: CDR1 SEHNR, CDR2 FQNEAQ (reference sequence). Trimming removed 5 bases from V and 8 bases from J, with 7 bases in between. The CDR3 sequence is 11 residues long.

The chain joins TRBV29-1 to TRBJ2-1; 11 bases line up with TRBD2. Germline V gene data show CDR1 as SQVTM and CDR2 as ANQGSEA. J gave up 8 bases and V 6 bases, and 12 bases lay outside the gene matches. The CDR3 covers 15 residues. The CDR3 protein is CSVPLLAGGLDEQFF. CDR3 bases: TGCAGCGTCCCCCTTTTAGCGGGAGGGCTCGATGAGCAGTTCTTC.

CDR3 nucleotide sequence: TGTGCCAGCAGCTTGGAGGGGGGCCTATACTTC. Translated, it gives CASSLEGGLYF. This rearrangement joins TRBV5-6 to TRBJ2-7; either TRBD1 or TRBD2 may fit D (6 bases each). This CDR3 is built from 11 residues. The germline V gene has CDR1 SGHDT and CDR2 YYEEEE. V lost 0 bases and J lost 13, with 11 bases in between.

This clonotype has just one count. V usage is TRBV3-1 and J usage is TRBJ2-1; D might be TRBD1 (5 bases). The V gene's germline CDR1 is LGHDT and CDR2 YNNKEL (reference sequence). CDR3 length: 16 residues. V gave up 4 bases and J gave up 0 bases, with 13 bases separating them. CDR3 sequence: CASSLRAGFSYNEQFF. CDR3 sequence (DNA): TGTGCCAGCAGCCTCCGGGCAGGGTTCTCCTACAATGAGCAGTTCTTC.

The sample holds a few counts of this clonotype. The chain is built from TRBV2 and TRBJ2-7; D not certain. The CDR3 sequence is 12 residues long. In germline, CDR1 is SNHLY, CDR2 FYNNEI. Deletions cut 2 bases from V and 3 bases from J, with 5 bases between. CDR3 residues: CASSELSYEQYF. DNA of the CDR3: TGTGCCAGCAGTGAACTGAGCTACGAGCAGTACTTC.

This chain joins TRBV3-1 and TRBJ1-5; TRBD1 matches 8 bases. The CDR3 runs 15 residues. CDR1 LGHDT and CDR2 YNNKEL come from the germline V gene (reference sequence). The junction had 5 bases not matched to a gene; V was cut back by 5 bases and J by 2 bases. The CDR3 DNA is TGTGCCAGCAGCTCGACAGGGGCGGGCAATCAGCCCCAGCATTTT. Its translation is CASSSTGAGNQPQHF.

This clonotype was observed many times. DNA for the CDR3: TGCAGTGCTAGAGATCGCGGATACTCCTACAATGAGCAGTTCTTC. Translated, it gives CSARDRGYSYNEQFF. The chain has TRBV20-1 and TRBJ2-1; D unresolved. The CDR3 has 15 residues. Germline V gene data show CDR1 as DFQATT and CDR2 as SNEGSKA (reference sequence). Trimming removed 0 bases at V and 0 bases at J, with 9 bases between.

This clonotype has at least ten counts. The rearrangement links TRBV19 to TRBJ2-3, with TRBD1 identical over 7 bases. CDR3 length: 16 residues. J was trimmed by 0 bases and V by 7 bases; bases with no gene match: 10. Germline V gene lookup returns CDR1 LNHDA and CDR2 SQIVND (reference sequence). DNA for the CDR3: TGTGCCAGTAACGGATACAGGGGAACCAGCACAGATACGCAGTATTTT. Translation gives CASNGYRGTSTDTQYF.

In this sample, this clonotype turned up a few times. This chain connects TRBV6-1 to TRBJ2-2; D gene ambiguous. Germline loops: CDR1 MNHNS, CDR2 SASEGT. V lost 0 bases and J 4 bases, leaving 3 bases between the germline ends. This CDR3 has 13 residues. The CDR3 coding sequence is TGTGCCAGCAGTGAAGCTTCCACCGGGGAGCTGTTTTTT. Its protein product is CASSEASTGELFF.

This clonotype was found a few times. V and J are TRBV20-1 and TRBJ1-1; tentatively, D is TRBD1 (5 bases). Trimming cost V 1 base and J 1 base, with 10 bases left between them. The CDR3 runs 14 residues. CDR1 DFQATT and CDR2 SNEGSKA come from the germline V gene (reference sequence). For the CDR3, the DNA is TGCAGTGCTAGAGGGGGCCAAAAGAACACTGAAGCTTTCTTT. It yields the protein CSARGGQKNTEAFF.

Worth noting for this clonotype: One end of the junction fails to match germline, which may point to a read error. V and J are TRBV7-9 and TRBJ1-1, with D possibly TRBD1 on 5 matching bases. CDR3 size: 13 residues. CDR1 and CDR2 (germline): SEHNR, FQNEAQ (reference sequence). The DNA of the CDR3 is TGTGCCAGTCGCCTCGGGGGGAACACTGAAGCTCTCTTT. It specifies CASRLGGNTEALF.

This clonotype has at least ten counts. This chain connects TRBV7-2 to TRBJ2-1; 12 nucleotides match TRBD2. V lost 5 bases, J lost 6 bases, and 2 bases stayed unmatched. CDR3 size: 14 residues. Germline V gene sequence: CDR1 SGHTA, CDR2 FQGNSA. The CDR3 loop is CASSELAGGNEQFF. CDR3 DNA sequence: TGTGCCAGCAGCGAACTAGCGGGAGGCAATGAGCAGTTCTTC.

This clonotype was recorded only once. This may arise from a read error, as a much more abundant clone is one base away. The CDR3 nucleotides read TGTGCCAGCGGTTACTCGACGATAGCGGGAGTGGAAGAGACCCAGTACTTC. Translated: CASGYSTIAGVEETQYF. The chain couples TRBV6-5 to TRBJ2-5; TRBD2 matches at 9 bases. The CDR3 extends over 17 amino acids. Per germline, CDR1 MNHEY and CDR2 SVGAGI.

This clonotype was seen repeatedly, ten times or more. The chain employs TRBV29-1 and TRBJ2-1; D remains ambiguous. The CDR3 length is 13 residues. The germline V and J ends were trimmed by 4 bases and 7 bases, with 14 bases remaining between them. Germline V lookup: CDR1 SQVTM, CDR2 ANQGSEA. The CDR3 coding sequence is TGCAGCGTTGTGTTTACGAACGGGAATGAGCAGTTCTTC. Translation gives CSVVFTNGNEQFF.

This clonotype has a handful of counts. The chain is built from TRBV3-1 and TRBJ2-7, with TRBD2 matching over 7 bases. The V gene end was trimmed by 1 base and the J gene end by 3 bases; junction bases not matched to a gene: 15. The germline V gene encodes CDR1 LGHDT and CDR2 YNNKEL (reference sequence). CDR3 length: 18 residues. CDR3 in amino acids: CASSQGSFPGGKYYEQYF. The DNA for the CDR3 is TGTGCCAGCAGCCAAGGCTCTTTTCCGGGGGGTAAATACTACGAGCAGTACTTC.

This clonotype was recorded only once. The chain uses TRBV9 and TRBJ1-6; no definite D call. The V gene's germline CDR1 is SGDLS and CDR2 YYNGEE. The CDR3 totals 13 residues. Trimming removed 0 bases at V and 13 bases at J, with 11 bases between. CDR3: CASSVGGINPLHF. The CDR3 bases are TGTGCCAGCAGCGTAGGAGGCATTAATCCCCTCCACTTT.

The gene calls are TRBV3-1 and TRBJ2-1; the match to TRBD1 covers 8 bases. CDR3 length: 17 amino acids. V gave up 0 bases and J gave up 2 bases; unmatched junction bases: 6. The germline V gene encodes CDR1 LGHDT and CDR2 YNNKEL (reference sequence). CDR3 protein: CASSQDGTGGTYNEQFF. The CDR3 nucleotides are TGTGCCAGCAGCCAAGATGGAACAGGGGGGACCTACAATGAGCAGTTCTTC.

The chain carries TRBV25-1 and TRBJ1-1; D perhaps matches TRBD1 (5 bases). V dropped 2 bases and J dropped 6 bases, with 10 bases sitting between them. Germline V gives CDR1 MGHDK, CDR2 SYGVNS. The CDR3 runs to 13 residues. The CDR3 region is CASSEGAAAEAFF. The CDR3 DNA reads as TGTGCCAGCAGTGAAGGGGCCGCGGCTGAAGCTTTCTTT.

This clonotype has a single count. The chain couples TRBV15 to TRBJ2-5; D is uncertain. The germline V gene encodes CDR1 LNHNV and CDR2 YYDKDF (reference sequence). The CDR3 is made up of 14 amino acids. V lost 3 bases and J 4 bases, leaving 12 bases between the germline ends. The CDR3 coding sequence is TGTGCCACCAGCAGGGACGACATCCCAGAGACCCAGTACTTC. It yields the protein CATSRDDIPETQYF.

The V and J genes are TRBV19 and TRBJ2-5; 11 bases agree with TRBD1. With V trimmed by 4 bases and J by 8 bases, 6 bases remained unmatched. Per the germline V gene, CDR1 is LNHDA and CDR2 is SQIVND (reference sequence). The CDR3 contains 14 residues. The CDR3 region is CASSRGQGEFTQYF. As DNA, the CDR3 is TGTGCCAGTAGTAGGGGACAGGGGGAATTCACCCAGTACTTC.

Many counts were recorded for this clonotype. V usage is TRBV7-9 and J usage is TRBJ1-2; TRBD1 might be the D (6 bases). Germline-derived CDR1 and CDR2 are SEHNR and FQNEAQ (reference sequence). This CDR3 spans 14 amino acids. Trimming took off 2 bases at V and 2 bases at J, with 9 bases between the two ends. The CDR3 spells CASSLRGENYGYTF. The CDR3 nucleotides are TGTGCCAGCAGCTTAAGGGGGGAGAACTATGGCTACACCTTC.